Given below is one T cell receptor beta chain in context. What it recognizes is unknown. Trimming stripped 7 bases from V and 0 bases from J, with 10 bases between. Germline lookup yields CDR1 MNHEY and CDR2 SVGAGI. This CDR3 is 13 amino acids long. This record belongs to a study of T cell responses to AZD1222 COVID-19 vaccine. General study findings and limits: Vaccine-related CD4 TCRs covered spike, predominating at 160-218 and 743-854. The donors showed a predominance of white British ancestry and of females, with possible underestimation of clonal diversity.

The repertoire was sequenced with immunoSEQ multiplex PCR; TCRdb's copy has only in-frame clones and lacks some. The repertoire holds under 90,000 clones, with 83% as singletons. This chain uses TRBV6-5 with TRBJ2-7; tentatively, D is TRBD1 (5 bases). The TCR comes from an adult who received the AZD1222 COVID-19 vaccine. The material was peripheral blood, obtained 28 days after the second AZD1222 dose. The CDR3 protein is CASKTGISYEQYF. The CDR3, as DNA: TGTGCCAGCAAAACAGGTATCTCCTACGAGCAGTACTTC.